This T cell receptor (beta chain) was observed in a study of vaccination and CD4 T cells after COVID-19. Study context: Median time from COVID diagnosis to post-COVID sampling was about 100 days (35 to 161).

Germline values: CDR1 KGHDR, CDR2 SFDVKD. Losses at the gene ends were 9 bases for V and 3 bases for J; bases not matched to a gene: 3. CDR3 length: 14 amino acids. Treatment of the sample: approximately nine-day PBMC culture with coronavirus spike peptide pools or control peptides (ViraFEST assay). It was before the COVID-19 pandemic (2011-2018) that the unexposed donor's CD4+ T cells were collected. The Oncomine TCR Beta short-read assay was applied to DNA of cultured CD4+ T cells. Genomic DNA was extracted from cultured CD4+ T cells. TCRdb re-called the PCR reads through MiXCR, storing one row per CDR3 protein. The table includes more than 9,500 distinct CDR3 sequences, 37% detected once. As concerns this clonotype: Its antigen is unidentified.

Sequencing was carried out using CD4+ T cells from blood, cultured in vitro. V is TRBV24-1 and J is TRBJ2-2; 10 bases align to TRBD2. The sequence derives from a human donor in good health. As DNA, the CDR3 is TGTGCCACCGCAGGGACTAGCGACACCGGGGAGCTGTTTTTT. It yields the protein CATAGTSDTGELFF.